This T cell receptor (beta chain) was observed in a study of T cells in Graves' hyperthyroidism and ophthalmopathy. The V and J ends lost 0 bases and 4 bases respectively, with 6 bases between them. This CDR3 is built from 14 residues. Germline assignment: CDR1 LGHDT and CDR2 YNNKEL (reference sequence). Amplified TCR beta CDR3 regions derived from RNA transcripts. First-round RT-PCR targeting the TCR CDR3 was performed with the HTBI primer set. MiXCR, applied by TCRdb to the multiplex PCR reads, yields one record per CDR3 protein. Of 550,000 to 600,000 distinct CDR3 sequences detected, over 15% appear once; the ten largest clones hold 18%. This clonotype was seen ten or more times.

This chain joins TRBV3-1 and TRBJ2-2; D uncertain. The sequencing sample was made of blood. This clonotype was obtained from a woman aged 18-30 years with Graves' hyperthyroidism. The CDR3 reads CASSQEWGTGELFF. In nucleotides, the CDR3 is TGTGCCAGCAGCCAAGAATGGGGCACCGGGGAGCTGTTTTTT. Full variable domain (missing parts from reference TRBV3-1 and TRBJ2-2): DTAVSQTPKYLVTQMGNDKSIKCEQNLGHDTMYWYKQDSKKFLKIMFSYNNKELIINETVPNRFSPKSPDKAHLNLHINSLELGDSAVYFCASSQEWGTGELFFGEGSRLTVL.